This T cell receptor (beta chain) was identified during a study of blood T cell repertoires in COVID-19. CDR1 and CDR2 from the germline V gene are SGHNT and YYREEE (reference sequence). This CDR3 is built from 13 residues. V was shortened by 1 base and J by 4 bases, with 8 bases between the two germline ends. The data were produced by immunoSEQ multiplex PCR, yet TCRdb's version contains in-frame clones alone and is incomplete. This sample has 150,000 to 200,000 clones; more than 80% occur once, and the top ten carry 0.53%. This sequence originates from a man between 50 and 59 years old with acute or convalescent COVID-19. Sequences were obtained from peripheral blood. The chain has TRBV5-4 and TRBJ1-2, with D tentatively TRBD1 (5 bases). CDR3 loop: CASSLHQGYGYTF. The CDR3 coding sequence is TGTGCCAGCAGCTTGCATCAGGGCTATGGCTACACCTTC.